This T cell receptor (beta chain) derives from a study of blood T cell repertoires in COVID-19 (dated by TCRdb to about 2020). About the investigation overall: Samples covering the acute and convalescent phases of COVID-19 were provided by collaborators in the United States, Italy and Spain. The prospective study material was composed of cDNA or gDNA derived from T cells, B-cell-depleted T cells, or PBMCs. The dataset comprised deeply sampled blood TCRbeta repertoires from subjects exposed to, actively infected with, or recovered from COVID-19. The repertoires were made available in a free public database intended to serve as a resource for research on the immune response to SARS-CoV-2. The samples were drawn from the first 160 participants of the ongoing ImmuneRACE study and from 1,254 subjects provided by 6 global collaborators. Sample metadata almost always included a de-identified subject ID, COVID-19 status, age in years and sex. Where available, HLA class I and class II types were obtained from metadata supplied by the sample provider rather than from assay-based typing.

Concerning this clone itself: Its specific antigen is unknown. No much larger clone exists at a distance of one base, and base qualities are not known.

The paper as a whole reports these results and caveats: How much clinical and demographic metadata was included differed by source and by participant, and the metadata was provided uncurated.

The immunoSEQ Assay, a bias-controlled multiplex PCR, was used to amplify TCRbeta CDR3 regions from genomic DNA. The source study handled its data this way. The number of nucleated cells in each sample was estimated from the amplification of reference gene primers within the assay. To quantify the absolute abundance of each unique TCRbeta CDR3 rearrangement, sequence reads were collapsed and filtered. For each sample, productive Simpson clonality was calculated by taking the square root of Simpson's diversity index across productive rearrangements. Imported from immuneACCESS, the table was reduced by TCRdb to in-frame sequences with V and J called. These copies leave out some clones; in studies compared against another copy, an unresolved V gene accounts for under half, and the cause of the remainder is not known. The V and J calls and clone size were taken over from that table, and D and trimming were inferred from the DNA. The sample table contains 70,000 to 80,000 clones; only one count was recorded for more than 70% of them. Under 40% of the sample rests with the top ten.

Reading from cysteine to phenylalanine, the CDR3 counts 17 amino acids. Only CDR3 DNA remains: 51 bases, in frame from the first base. The germline V gene encodes CDR1 LNHDA and CDR2 SQIVND (reference sequence). After removal of 7 bases from V and 0 bases from J, the junction retains 12 bases not matched to a gene. Each collaborating institution followed its own protocols to collect whole blood in K2EDTA tubes. For TCRbeta analysis, collaborator samples were shipped as frozen whole blood, as isolated PBMCs, or as DNA extracted from either sample type. The sample taken for sequencing was peripheral blood. The TCR originated in an elderly woman with active or convalescent COVID-19. The chain links TRBV19 with TRBJ1-5; 7 central bases correspond to TRBD1. The CDR3: CASTARLGQYSNQPQHF. The base sequence is TGTGCCAGTACCGCCAGGTTGGGACAGTATAGCAATCAGCCCCAGCATTTT.